Described below is a single T cell receptor beta chain sequence and its context. In the PCR, 60 Vbeta and 13 Jbeta primers were used. Profiling relied on immunoSEQ multiplex PCR, and the TCRdb table lists in-frame clones only, not all of them. Among around 100,000 clones, 74% were seen once, and the ten largest hold roughly 2.6%. This sample stems from a study of cytomegalovirus exposure and HLA in healthy donors. The germline V gene encodes CDR1 SGHRS and CDR2 YFSETQ. This CDR3 is built from 14 residues. The donors gave bone marrow, and they were healthy. V gene TRBV5-1 combines with J gene TRBJ2-5; 7 bases map to TRBD1. The J call is doubtful: the DNA matches TRBJ2-7 better. Sequencing input: PBMCs. The receptor was isolated from a man aged 50 to 59 in good health and CMV-seropositive. CDR3 DNA: TGCGCCAGCAGCTTGTACGACAGGGATTACGAGCAGTACTTC. As protein: CASSLYDRDYEQYF.